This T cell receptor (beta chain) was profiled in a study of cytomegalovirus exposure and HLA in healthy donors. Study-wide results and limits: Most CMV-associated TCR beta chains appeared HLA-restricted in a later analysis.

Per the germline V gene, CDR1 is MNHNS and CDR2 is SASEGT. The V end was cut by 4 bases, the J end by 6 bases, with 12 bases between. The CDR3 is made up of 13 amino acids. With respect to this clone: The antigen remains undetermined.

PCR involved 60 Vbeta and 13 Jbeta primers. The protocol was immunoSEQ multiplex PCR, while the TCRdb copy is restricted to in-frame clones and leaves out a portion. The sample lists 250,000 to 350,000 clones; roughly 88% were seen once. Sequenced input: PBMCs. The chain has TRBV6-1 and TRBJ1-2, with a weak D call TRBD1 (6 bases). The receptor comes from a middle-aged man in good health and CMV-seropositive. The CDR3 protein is CASSVKGGNGYTF. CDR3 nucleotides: TGTGCCAGCAGTGTCAAAGGGGGTAATGGCTACACCTTC.